One sample yielded the 24 T cell receptor beta chains listed below, sequenced in a study of response to subunit inactivated influenza vaccine. TCRdb fed the RT-PCR reads into MiXCR, producing one record per CDR3 protein. The sample yields about 540,000 distinct CDR3 sequences, 20% to 25% seen once. This sample was also put to use in a study of T cells expressing NK-cell markers. That work states: 5'RACE template switching built TCR beta cDNA with unique molecular identifiers.

Sample: CD4+ T cells sorted from PBMCs, taken 11 to 12 days after vaccination. These receptors all come from a middle-aged man who received an inactivated influenza vaccine.

The chain employs TRBV7-2 and TRBJ2-7, with D tentatively TRBD2 (5 bases). Germline V gene data show CDR1 as SGHTA and CDR2 as FQGNSA. This CDR3 has 14 amino acids. The V end was cut by 5 bases, the J end by 3 bases, with 14 bases between. The CDR3 sequence: CASSNAPGVYEQYF. CDR3 coding DNA: TGTGCCAGCAGCAATGCCCCCGGGGTCTACGAGCAGTACTTC.

This clonotype came up a few times. The chain carries TRBV15 and TRBJ2-5, with D unresolved. The CDR3 spans 15 residues. Per the germline V gene, CDR1 is LNHNV and CDR2 is YYDKDF (reference sequence). V was clipped by 0 bases and J by 2 bases, with 10 bases between them. For the CDR3, the DNA is TGTGCCACCAGCAGAGAGGCTAGTAGACAAGAGACCCAGTACTTC. It codes for CATSREASRQETQYF. The complete variable domain, with remaining parts taken from reference TRBV15 and TRBJ2-5, reads DAMVIQNPRYQVTQFGKPVTLSCSQTLNHNVMYWYQQKSSQAPKLLFHYYDKDFNNEADTPDNFQSRRPNTSFCFLDIRSPGLGDTAMYLCATSREASRQETQYFGPGTRLLVL.

This clonotype was seen a handful of times. The chain combines TRBV10-3 with TRBJ2-1, with TRBD2 identical over 8 bases. The CDR3 is made up of 16 amino acids. Germline assignment: CDR1 ENHRY and CDR2 SYGVKD. The V segment lost 4 bases and the J segment 8 bases; nucleotides outside the gene matches: 13. CDR3: CAISVTGTRGGHEQFF. For the CDR3, the DNA is TGTGCCATCAGTGTAACCGGGACTAGGGGGGGCCATGAGCAGTTCTTC.

In this sample, this clonotype turned up once. The V gene is TRBV5-8, the J gene TRBJ2-2; TRBD1 agrees at 8 bases. With V trimmed by 4 bases and J by 7 bases, 12 bases remained unmatched. CDR3 length: 16 amino acids. Germline CDR1 SGHTS, CDR2 YDEGEE. The CDR3 here is CASSPWGRGLVGELFF. The CDR3 DNA follows: TGTGCCAGCAGCCCCTGGGGCAGGGGGCTGGTCGGGGAGCTGTTTTTT.

CDR3 amino acids: CSAVGTVETQYF. In nucleotides, the CDR3 is TGCAGTGCCGTCGGGACAGTTGAGACCCAGTACTTC. The chain links TRBV20-1 to TRBJ2-5; 7 bases fit TRBD1. Germline V gene lookup returns CDR1 DFQATT and CDR2 SNEGSKA (reference sequence). The CDR3 is made up of 12 amino acids. The V and J ends lost 6 bases and 5 bases, in that order; junction bases with no gene match: 6.

The rearrangement links TRBV7-8 to TRBJ1-1; possible D gene TRBD1, 5 bases. This CDR3 contains 14 residues. Germline lookup yields CDR1 SGHVS and CDR2 FQNEAQ. The V and J ends lost 4 bases and 2 bases respectively, with 11 bases between them. The CDR3 loop reads CASSSPTVNTEAFF. The DNA for the CDR3 is TGTGCCAGCAGCTCGCCGACAGTAAACACTGAAGCTTTCTTT.

V is TRBV20-1 and J is TRBJ2-3; TRBD1 matches 9 bases. This CDR3 has 16 residues. J was trimmed by 6 bases and V by 1 base; bases with no gene match: 11. Germline loops: CDR1 DFQATT, CDR2 SNEGSKA (reference sequence). The CDR3 DNA reads TGCAGTGCTAGAGGGGGGACAGGGTTAAATCCGGATACGCAGTATTTT. Its translation is CSARGGTGLNPDTQYF.

This clonotype was seen only a few times. The chain has TRBV20-1 and TRBJ1-2; D not certain. The V and J ends lost 7 bases and 6 bases respectively, with 6 bases between them. The CDR3 totals 9 residues. The V gene's germline CDR1 is DFQATT and CDR2 SNEGSKA (reference sequence). The CDR3 reads CSVVDGYTF. The CDR3 DNA follows: TGCAGTGTTGTTGATGGCTACACCTTC.

This chain connects TRBV11-2 to TRBJ1-1; D is undetermined. Germline CDR1 SGHAT, CDR2 FQNNGV. This CDR3 is 13 amino acids long. With 0 bases removed from V and 4 bases from J, the gap between germline ends came to 6 bases. The DNA for the CDR3 is TGTGCCAGCAGCTTAGACCCTCGCACTGAAGCTTTCTTT. The encoded protein is CASSLDPRTEAFF.

This chain uses TRBV7-3 with TRBJ2-1; D gene unclear. The length of the CDR3 is 15 residues. V lost 1 base to trimming and J lost 0 bases, with 7 bases between them. The germline V gene has CDR1 SGHTA and CDR2 FQGTGA. The CDR3 region is CASSLKADSYNEQFF. CDR3 sequence (DNA): TGTGCCAGCAGCTTAAAGGCCGACTCCTACAATGAGCAGTTCTTC.

The rearrangement links TRBV6-5 to TRBJ2-1; 12 bases line up with TRBD2. The trim removed 2 bases at V and 4 bases at J, leaving 6 bases unmatched. The CDR3 sequence is 17 residues long. Per germline, CDR1 MNHEY and CDR2 SVGAGI. CDR3 DNA: TGTGCCAGCAGTTACCTGACTAGCGGGGGAAGGTACAATGAGCAGTTCTTC. Translated: CASSYLTSGGRYNEQFF.

The chain carries TRBV7-8 and TRBJ2-5; TRBD2 agrees at 10 bases. The V gene's germline CDR1 is SGHVS and CDR2 FQNEAQ. Trimming took 5 bases from V and 2 from J; bases not matched to a gene: 11. This CDR3 has 17 residues. This chain's CDR3 is CASSGSPSGRFQETQYF. The CDR3 coding sequence is TGTGCCAGCAGCGGAAGTCCTAGCGGGAGATTTCAAGAGACCCAGTACTTC.

In its sample, this clonotype was seen a few times. This rearrangement joins TRBV7-9 to TRBJ1-1; D is unresolved. Trimming stripped 5 bases from V and 2 bases from J, with 6 bases between. This CDR3 has 12 amino acids. CDR1 and CDR2 from the germline V gene are SEHNR and FQNEAQ (reference sequence). CDR3 sequence reads: CASSPVNTEAFF. The CDR3 DNA sequence: TGTGCCAGCAGCCCAGTTAACACTGAAGCTTTCTTT.

This clonotype was found a few times. The chain joins TRBV6-5 to TRBJ2-7; tentatively, D is TRBD1 (5 bases). This CDR3 comprises 12 residues. Trimming removed 6 bases from V and 2 bases from J, with 8 bases in between. The germline CDR1 and CDR2 sequences are MNHEY and SVGAGI. This chain's CDR3 is CASRSTAYEQYF. The CDR3 DNA follows: TGTGCCAGCAGGTCGACAGCCTACGAGCAGTACTTC.

V is TRBV7-2 and J is TRBJ2-1; D is uncertain. The length of the CDR3 is 12 residues. The V gene lost 6 bases and the J gene lost 8 bases, with 11 bases spanning the gap. Per the germline V gene, CDR1 is SGHTA and CDR2 is FQGNSA. The CDR3, as DNA: TGTGCCAGCAGTCCGTCTCGGCATGAGCAGTTCTTC. This translates into CASSPSRHEQFF. The full variable domain, completed using reference TRBV7-2 and TRBJ2-1, is GAGVSQSPSNKVTEKGKDVELRCDPISGHTALYWYRQSLGQGLEFLIYFQGNSAPDKSGLPSDRFSAERTGGSVSTLTIQRTQQEDSAVYLCASSPSRHEQFFGPGTRLTVL.

CDR3 sequence reads: CASSQGTTGTGSAGGNQPQHF. The CDR3, as DNA: TGTGCCAGCAGCCAAGGAACTACCGGGACAGGTTCCGCCGGGGGTAATCAGCCCCAGCATTTT. The rearrangement joins TRBV4-2 to TRBJ1-5, with 8 bases lining up with TRBD1. V was clipped by 1 base and J by 4 bases; unmatched bases: 21. The CDR3 extends over 21 amino acids. The germline CDR1 and CDR2 sequences are LGHNA and YNFKEQ.

J is TRBJ1-4 and V is TRBV5-1, with a possible D match to TRBD1 (5 bases). This CDR3 is built from 14 residues. Germline CDR1 SGHRS, CDR2 YFSETQ. V was shortened by 4 bases and J by 8 bases, with 15 bases between the two germline ends. CDR3 amino acids: CASSPGTEWEKLFF. The CDR3 DNA is TGCGCCAGCAGCCCGGGGACGGAATGGGAAAAACTGTTTTTT. The variable domain in full, completed from reference TRBV5-1 and TRBJ1-4, reads KAGVTQTPRYLIKTRGQQVTLSCSPISGHRSVSWYQQTPGQGLQFLFEYFSETQRNKGNFPGRFSGRQFSNSRSEMNVSTLELGDSALYLCASSPGTEWEKLFFGSGTQLSVL.

The gene calls are TRBV3-1 and TRBJ2-1; D possibly corresponds to TRBD2 (6 bases). The length of the CDR3 is 14 residues. CDR1 is LGHDT and CDR2 is YNNKEL in the germline V gene (reference sequence). V was shortened by 1 base and J by 7 bases, with 11 bases between the two germline ends. In nucleotides, the CDR3 is TGTGCCAGCAGCCAAGCAACCGGGACTAATGAGCAGTTCTTC. This codes for CASSQATGTNEQFF.

The chain carries TRBV2 and TRBJ1-6; 11 positions match TRBD1. Germline V gene lookup returns CDR1 SNHLY and CDR2 FYNNEI. CDR3 length: 14 amino acids. V lost 7 bases to trimming and J lost 10 bases; unmatched junction nucleotides: 6. CDR3 sequence reads: CASIGTGGFSPLHF. The DNA for the CDR3 is TGTGCCAGCATCGGGACAGGGGGATTCTCACCCCTCCACTTT.

V usage is TRBV20-1 and J usage is TRBJ2-3, with 8 bases lining up with TRBD2. Germline CDR1 DFQATT, CDR2 SNEGSKA (reference sequence). V lost 0 bases to trimming and J lost 4 bases; unmatched junction nucleotides: 3. CDR3 length: 14 residues. Here the CDR3 reads CSARDGGAPDTQYF. DNA for the CDR3: TGCAGTGCTAGAGACGGGGGGGCCCCAGATACGCAGTATTTT.

The rearrangement joins TRBV11-2 to TRBJ2-3; TRBD2 matches at 15 bases. The CDR3 is made up of 18 amino acids. CDR1 is SGHAT and CDR2 is FQNNGV in the germline V gene. With V trimmed by 5 bases and J by 5 bases, 11 bases remained unmatched. This CDR3 is CASSHPPGTSGGQDTQYF. CDR3 in DNA: TGTGCCAGCAGCCACCCTCCCGGGACTAGCGGGGGGCAAGATACGCAGTATTTT.

This clonotype was observed at least ten times. The chain has TRBV12-3 or TRBV12-4 and TRBJ2-1; the match to TRBD1 covers 8 bases. The J segment lost 1 base and the V segment lost 5 bases, leaving 7 bases of the junction unmatched. This CDR3 contains 16 residues. CDR3 sequence: CASSAYDRGSYNEQFF. Written as DNA, the CDR3 is TGTGCCAGCAGTGCCTACGACAGGGGATCCTACAATGAGCAGTTCTTC.

The V and J genes are TRBV5-1 and TRBJ2-5; D uncertain. This CDR3 has 14 residues. Looked up from germline, CDR1 is SGHRS and CDR2 is YFSETQ. V was cut by 0 bases and J by 5 bases, with 11 bases left in between. CDR3 in amino acids: CASSLDISWETQYF. Written as DNA, the CDR3 is TGCGCCAGCAGCTTGGATATTAGCTGGGAGACCCAGTACTTC.

In this sample, this clonotype turned up many times. The junction shows a germline mismatch at one end, possibly a read error. V and J are TRBV9 and TRBJ2-1; TRBD2 aligns across 12 bases. Germline CDR1 is SGDLS and CDR2 is YYNGEE. This CDR3 is 14 amino acids long. CDR3 DNA: TGTGCCAGCAGCGTAGAGACTAGCGGGAGTCCGCCACTCTTC. Translating gives CASSVETSGSPPLF.